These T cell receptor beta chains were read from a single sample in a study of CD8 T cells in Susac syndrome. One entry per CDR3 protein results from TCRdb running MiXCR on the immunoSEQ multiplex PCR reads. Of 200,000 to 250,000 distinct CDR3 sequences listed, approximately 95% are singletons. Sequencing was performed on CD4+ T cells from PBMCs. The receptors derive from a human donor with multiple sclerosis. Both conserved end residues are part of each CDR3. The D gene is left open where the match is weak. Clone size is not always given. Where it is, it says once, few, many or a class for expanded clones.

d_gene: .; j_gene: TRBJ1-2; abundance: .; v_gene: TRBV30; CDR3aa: CAWSLADSYYGYTF; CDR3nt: TGTGCCTGGAGTTTGGCAGACTCCTACTATGGCTACACCTTC
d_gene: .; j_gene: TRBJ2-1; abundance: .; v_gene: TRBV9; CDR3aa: CASSVNYEQFF; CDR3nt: TGTGCCAGCAGCGTAAATTATGAGCAGTTCTTC
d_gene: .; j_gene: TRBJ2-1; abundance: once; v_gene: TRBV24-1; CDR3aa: CATSDPGRNEQFF; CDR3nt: TGTGCCACCAGTGATCCGGGCCGCAATGAGCAGTTCTTC
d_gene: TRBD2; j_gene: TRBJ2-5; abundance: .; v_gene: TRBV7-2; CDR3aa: CASSSPPSSGGIQETQYF; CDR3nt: TGTGCCAGCAGCTCCCCCCCAAGTAGCGGGGGAATACAAGAGACCCAGTACTTC
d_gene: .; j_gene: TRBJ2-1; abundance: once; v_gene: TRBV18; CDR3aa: CASSREFEQFF; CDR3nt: TGTGCCAGCTCACGGGAGTTTGAGCAGTTCTTC
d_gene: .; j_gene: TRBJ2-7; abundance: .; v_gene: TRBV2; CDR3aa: CASGPDNRVYEQYF; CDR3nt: TGTGCCAGCGGACCGGACAATCGGGTGTACGAGCAGTACTTC
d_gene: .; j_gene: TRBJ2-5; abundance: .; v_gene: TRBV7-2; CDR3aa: CASSLVDVTQYF; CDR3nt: TGTGCCAGCAGCTTAGTCGACGTGACCCAGTACTTC
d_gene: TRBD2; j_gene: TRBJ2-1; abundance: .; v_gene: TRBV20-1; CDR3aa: CSARDSAGGPRNEQFF; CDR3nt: TGCAGTGCTAGAGATTCAGCGGGAGGACCAAGGAATGAGCAGTTCTTC
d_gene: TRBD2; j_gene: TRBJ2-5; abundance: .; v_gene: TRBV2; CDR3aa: CASSATSGSRETQYF; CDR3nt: TGTGCCAGCAGCGCGACTAGCGGGAGTCGGGAGACCCAGTACTTC
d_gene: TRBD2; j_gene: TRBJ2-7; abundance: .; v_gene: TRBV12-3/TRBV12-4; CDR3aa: CASSTVSGRNLREQYF; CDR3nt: TGTGCCAGCAGTACCGTTAGCGGGAGGAACCTACGCGAGCAGTACTTC
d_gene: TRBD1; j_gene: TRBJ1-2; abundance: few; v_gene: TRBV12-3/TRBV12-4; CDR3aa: CASSLGTGANYGYTF; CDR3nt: TGTGCCAGCAGTTTAGGGACAGGGGCTAACTATGGCTACACCTTC
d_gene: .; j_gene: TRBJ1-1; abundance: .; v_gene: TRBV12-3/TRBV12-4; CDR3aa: CASSSGRENTEAFF; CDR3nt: TGTGCCAGCAGTTCCGGACGTGAGAACACTGAAGCTTTCTTT
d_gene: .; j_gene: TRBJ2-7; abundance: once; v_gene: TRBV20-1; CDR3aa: CSVTEGGPGPPYEQYF; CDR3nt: TGCAGTGTAACCGAGGGGGGTCCCGGTCCCCCCTACGAGCAGTACTTC
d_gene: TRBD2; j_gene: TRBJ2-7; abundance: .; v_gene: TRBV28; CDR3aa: CASSFAGGGWYEQYF; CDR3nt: TGTGCCAGCAGTTTCGCGGGAGGCGGTTGGTACGAGCAGTACTTC
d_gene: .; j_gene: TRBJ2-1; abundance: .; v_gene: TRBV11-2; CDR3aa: CASSLDIRGNEQFF; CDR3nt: TGTGCCAGCAGCTTAGATATTCGAGGCAATGAGCAGTTCTTC
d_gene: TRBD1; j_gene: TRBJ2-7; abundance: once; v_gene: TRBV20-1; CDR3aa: CSARDPGQATYEQYF; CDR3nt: TGCAGTGCTAGGGATCCGGGACAGGCCACCTACGAGCAGTACTTC
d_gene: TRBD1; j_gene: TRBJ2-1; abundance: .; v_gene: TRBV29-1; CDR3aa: CSVLPGQPYNEQFF; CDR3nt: TGCAGCGTTCTCCCGGGACAGCCATACAATGAGCAGTTCTTC
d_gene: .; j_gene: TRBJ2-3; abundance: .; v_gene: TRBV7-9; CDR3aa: CASSLVSPRWTDTQYF; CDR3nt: TGTGCCAGCAGCTTAGTCTCCCCCAGGTGGACAGATACGCAGTATTTT
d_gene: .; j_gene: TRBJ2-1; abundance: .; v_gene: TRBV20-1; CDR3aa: CSASLRGHNEQFF; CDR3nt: TGCAGTGCTAGTCTCCGGGGGCACAATGAGCAGTTCTTC
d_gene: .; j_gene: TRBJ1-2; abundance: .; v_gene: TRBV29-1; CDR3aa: CSVGQRRPYGVYGYTF; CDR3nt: TGCAGCGTTGGACAGCGCCGCCCTTATGGAGTCTATGGCTACACCTTC
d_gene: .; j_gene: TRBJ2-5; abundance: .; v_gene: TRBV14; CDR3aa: CASSRRTVTQETQYF; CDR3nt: TGTGCCAGCAGCCGTCGGACAGTGACACAAGAGACCCAGTACTTC
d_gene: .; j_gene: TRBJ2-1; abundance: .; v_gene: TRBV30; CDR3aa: CAWRIAGSYNEQFF; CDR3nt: TGTGCCTGGAGGATAGCCGGGTCCTACAATGAGCAGTTCTTC
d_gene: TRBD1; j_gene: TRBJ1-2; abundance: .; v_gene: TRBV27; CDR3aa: CASRPGQGSYYGYTF; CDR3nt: TGTGCCAGCAGACCGGGACAGGGATCCTACTATGGCTACACCTTC
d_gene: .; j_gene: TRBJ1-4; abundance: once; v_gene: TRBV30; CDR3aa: CAWSVGEKLFF; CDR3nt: TGTGCCTGGAGTGTGGGGGAAAAACTGTTTTTT
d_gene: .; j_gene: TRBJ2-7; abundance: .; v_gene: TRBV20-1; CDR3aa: CSARGDSGEQYF; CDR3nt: TGCAGTGCTAGAGGTGACTCTGGGGAGCAGTACTTC
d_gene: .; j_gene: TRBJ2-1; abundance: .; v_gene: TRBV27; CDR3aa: CASLPAGTPYNEQFF; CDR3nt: TGTGCCAGCCTCCCGGCGGGGACCCCCTACAATGAGCAGTTCTTC
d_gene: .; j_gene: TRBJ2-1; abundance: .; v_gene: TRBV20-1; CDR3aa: CSASRLGVARHNEQFF; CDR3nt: TGCAGTGCTAGCCGTCTTGGGGTAGCGCGGCACAATGAGCAGTTCTTC
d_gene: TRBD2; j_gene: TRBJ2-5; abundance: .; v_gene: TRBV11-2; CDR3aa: CASSLWSGRSETQYF; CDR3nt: TGTGCCAGCAGCTTATGGAGCGGGAGGTCTGAGACCCAGTACTTC